This entry features one T cell receptor beta chain sequence. PCR employed 60 Vbeta and 13 Jbeta primers. Produced via immunoSEQ multiplex PCR; TCRdb's table is partial and in-frame only. Of about 170,000 clones listed, about 72% are singletons. The data stem from a study of cytomegalovirus exposure and HLA in healthy donors. The V gene lost 5 bases and the J gene lost 1 base, with 9 bases spanning the gap. Germline lookup yields CDR1 SGHRS and CDR2 YFSETQ. The CDR3 totals 13 residues. The receptor was derived from a girl between 10 and 17 years old in good health and CMV-seronegative. Sequencing was carried out using PBMCs. The chain carries TRBV5-1 and TRBJ1-1, with D perhaps TRBD1 (5 bases). CDR3 residues: CASSSTGNTEAFF. The CDR3 DNA is TGCGCCAGCAGTTCTACAGGGAACACTGAAGCTTTCTTT.